The 8 T cell receptor beta chains below all came from one sample that was sequenced in a study of beta chain features in type 1 diabetes. Since all of the isolated RNA was reverse transcribed, expressed TCRB transcripts were what got sequenced. Only in-frame clones appear in the TCRdb table, and some are missing; sequencing was by immunoSEQ multiplex PCR. This sample has about 450,000 clones, with approximately 10% found just once. Sequenced input: naive CD4+ T cells from blood. Every receptor here comes from a woman aged 18-35 years in good health.

A few counts support this clone. This sequence joins TRBV2 and TRBJ1-3; D gene ambiguous. Trimming removed 6 bases from V and 8 bases from J, with 8 bases in between. The CDR3 totals 11 residues. Germline V gene lookup returns CDR1 SNHLY and CDR2 FYNNEI. DNA of the CDR3: TGTGCCAGCAGCGGTGACCACACCATATATTTT. It encodes CASSGDHTIYF.

The V gene is TRBV4-1, the J gene TRBJ1-2, with TRBD1 matching 7 bases. J lost 1 base, V lost 1 base, and 21 bases had no gene match. CDR1 and CDR2 (germline): MGHRA, YSYEKL. This CDR3 has 21 amino acids. The DNA of the CDR3 is TGCGCCAGCAGCCAAGTTCCCGGGACAGAATCCTCCCGGCAGGGTAACTATGGCTACACCTTC. It codes for CASSQVPGTESSRQGNYGYTF.

This chain joins TRBV29-1 and TRBJ2-7; 8 nucleotides match TRBD1. Germline assignment: CDR1 SQVTM and CDR2 ANQGSEA. This CDR3 comprises 13 residues. J was trimmed by 3 bases and V by 5 bases; bases with no gene match: 6. This CDR3 reads CSVLQGGYYEQYF. The CDR3 bases are TGCAGCGTTCTACAGGGGGGCTACTACGAGCAGTACTTC.

CDR3 region: CASSPVTVFGANSPLHF. The DNA of the CDR3 is TGCGCCAGCAGCCCGGTAACAGTCTTTGGGGCGAATTCACCCCTCCACTTT. The chain is built from TRBV5-1 and TRBJ1-6; perhaps TRBD1 as D (5 bases). V shed 4 bases and J shed 7 bases, with 21 bases lying between them. The CDR3 totals 17 residues. CDR1 is SGHRS, CDR2 YFSETQ, per germline.

This clone was counted only a few times. The chain combines TRBV4-3 with TRBJ2-1; D call uncertain. The CDR3 covers 15 residues. Looked up from germline, CDR1 is LGHNA and CDR2 is YSLEER. V lost 0 bases and J 6 bases, leaving 12 bases between the germline ends. The CDR3 nucleotides read TGCGCCAGCAGCCAAGATTTAGGAAGGGCCAATGAGCAGTTCTTC. Translated: CASSQDLGRANEQFF.

The chain employs TRBV5-4 and TRBJ2-6; TRBD1 matches 7 bases. The germline CDR1 and CDR2 sequences are SGHNT and YYREEE (reference sequence). With 4 bases clipped from V and 3 bases from J, the junction kept 7 bases outside the gene matches. CDR3 size: 16 residues. The CDR3 sequence: CASSPPRGHGANVLTF. CDR3 sequence (DNA): TGTGCCAGCAGCCCTCCAAGGGGGCATGGGGCCAACGTCCTGACTTTC.

The rearrangement joins TRBV14 to TRBJ2-7; TRBD2 might be the D (6 bases). The V and J ends lost 0 bases and 3 bases respectively, with 12 bases between them. The CDR3 has 15 residues. The V gene's germline CDR1 is SGHDN and CDR2 FVKESK. CDR3 coding DNA: TGTGCCAGCAGCCAAGAGAGCGGGCGTTACTACGAGCAGTACTTC. This translates into CASSQESGRYYEQYF.

This clone turned up a few times. The gene calls are TRBV4-1 and TRBJ1-5; 7 positions agree with TRBD1. This CDR3 has 16 amino acids. Germline V gene lookup returns CDR1 MGHRA and CDR2 YSYEKL. V lost 4 bases, J lost 4 bases, and 10 bases stayed unmatched. CDR3 coding DNA: TGCGCCAGCAGCCCGTACCACAGGGGAAGGAATCAGCCCCAGCATTTT. This codes for CASSPYHRGRNQPQHF.